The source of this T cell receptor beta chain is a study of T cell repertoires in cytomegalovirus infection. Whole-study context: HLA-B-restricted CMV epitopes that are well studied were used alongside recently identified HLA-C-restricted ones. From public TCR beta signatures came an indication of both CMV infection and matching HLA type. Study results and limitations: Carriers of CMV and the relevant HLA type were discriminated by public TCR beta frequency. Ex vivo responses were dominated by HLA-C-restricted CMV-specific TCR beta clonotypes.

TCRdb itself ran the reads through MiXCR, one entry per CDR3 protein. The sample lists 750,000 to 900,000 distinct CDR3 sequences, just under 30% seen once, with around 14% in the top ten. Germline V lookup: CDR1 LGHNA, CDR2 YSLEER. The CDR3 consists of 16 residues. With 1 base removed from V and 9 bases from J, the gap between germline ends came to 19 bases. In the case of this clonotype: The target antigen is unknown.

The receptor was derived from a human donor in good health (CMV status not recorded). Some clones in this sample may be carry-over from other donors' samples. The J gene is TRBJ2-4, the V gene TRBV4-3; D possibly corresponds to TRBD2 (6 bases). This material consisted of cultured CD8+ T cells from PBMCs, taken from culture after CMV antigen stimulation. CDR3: CASSQGLTASRGIQYF. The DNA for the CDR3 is TGCGCCAGCAGCCAAGGGTTAACGGCATCGCGGGGCATTCAGTACTTC.